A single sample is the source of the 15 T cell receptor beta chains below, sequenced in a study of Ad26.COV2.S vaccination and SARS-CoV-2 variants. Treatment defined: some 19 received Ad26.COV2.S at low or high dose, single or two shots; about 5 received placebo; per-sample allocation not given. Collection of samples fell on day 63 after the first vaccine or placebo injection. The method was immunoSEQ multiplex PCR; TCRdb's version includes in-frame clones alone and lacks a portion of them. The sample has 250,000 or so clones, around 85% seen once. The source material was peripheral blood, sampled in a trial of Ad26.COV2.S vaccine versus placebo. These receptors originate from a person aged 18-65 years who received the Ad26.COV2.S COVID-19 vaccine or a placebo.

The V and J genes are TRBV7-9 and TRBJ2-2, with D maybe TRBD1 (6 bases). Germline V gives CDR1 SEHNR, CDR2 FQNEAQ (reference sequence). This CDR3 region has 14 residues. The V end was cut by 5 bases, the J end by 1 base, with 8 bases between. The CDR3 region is CASSGQMNTGELFF. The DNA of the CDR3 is TGTGCCAGCAGCGGACAGATGAACACCGGGGAGCTGTTTTTT.

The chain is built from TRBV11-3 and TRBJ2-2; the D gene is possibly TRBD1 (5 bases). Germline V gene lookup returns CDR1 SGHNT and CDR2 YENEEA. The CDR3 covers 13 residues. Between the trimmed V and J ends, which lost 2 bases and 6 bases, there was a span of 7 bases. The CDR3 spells CASSLRGPGELFF. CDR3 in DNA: TGTGCCAGCAGCTTAAGGGGCCCCGGGGAGCTGTTTTTT.

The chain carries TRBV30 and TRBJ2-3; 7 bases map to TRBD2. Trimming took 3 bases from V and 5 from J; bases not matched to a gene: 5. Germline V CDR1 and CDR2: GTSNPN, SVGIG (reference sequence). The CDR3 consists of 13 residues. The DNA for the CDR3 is TGTGCCTGGAGCGGGAGGTCGAAAGATACGCAGTATTTT. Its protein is CAWSGRSKDTQYF.

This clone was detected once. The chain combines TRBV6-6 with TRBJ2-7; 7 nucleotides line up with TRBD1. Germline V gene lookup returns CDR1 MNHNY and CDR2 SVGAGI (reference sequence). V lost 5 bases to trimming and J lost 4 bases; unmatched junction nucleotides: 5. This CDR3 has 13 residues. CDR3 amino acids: CASSGRGLYEQYF. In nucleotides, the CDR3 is TGTGCCAGCAGTGGCAGGGGGTTGTACGAGCAGTACTTC.

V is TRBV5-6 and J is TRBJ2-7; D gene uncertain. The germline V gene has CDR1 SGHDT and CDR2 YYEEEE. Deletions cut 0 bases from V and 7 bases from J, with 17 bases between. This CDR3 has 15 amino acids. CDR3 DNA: TGTGCCAGCAGCTTGGTGGGTTCTCCGTTTCGGGAGCAGTACTTC. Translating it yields CASSLVGSPFREQYF.

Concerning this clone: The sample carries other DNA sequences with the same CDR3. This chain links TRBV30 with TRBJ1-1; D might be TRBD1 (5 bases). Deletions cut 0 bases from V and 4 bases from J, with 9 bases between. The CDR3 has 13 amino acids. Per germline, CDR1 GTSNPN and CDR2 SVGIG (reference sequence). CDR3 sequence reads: CAWSVTGGTEAFF. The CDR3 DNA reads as TGTGCCTGGAGTGTAACCGGGGGCACTGAAGCTTTCTTT.

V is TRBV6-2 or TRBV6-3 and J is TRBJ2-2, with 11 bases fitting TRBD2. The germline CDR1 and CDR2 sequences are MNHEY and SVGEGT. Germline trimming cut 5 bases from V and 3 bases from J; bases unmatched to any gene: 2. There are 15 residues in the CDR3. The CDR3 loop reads CASSQTSGDTGELFF. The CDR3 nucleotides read TGTGCCAGCAGTCAGACTAGCGGGGACACCGGGGAGCTGTTTTTT.

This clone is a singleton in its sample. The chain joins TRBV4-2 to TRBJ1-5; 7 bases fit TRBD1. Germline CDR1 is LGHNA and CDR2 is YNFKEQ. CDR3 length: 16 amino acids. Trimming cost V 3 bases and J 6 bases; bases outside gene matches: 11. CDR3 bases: TGTGCCAGCAGCCAGGCTCGGGACAGACATGGTCAGCCCCAGCATTTT. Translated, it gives CASSQARDRHGQPQHF.

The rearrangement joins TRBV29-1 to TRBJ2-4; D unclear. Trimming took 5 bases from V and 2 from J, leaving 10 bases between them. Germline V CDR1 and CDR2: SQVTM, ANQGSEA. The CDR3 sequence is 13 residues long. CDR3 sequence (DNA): TGCAGCGTTAGCCCTGGAACCAAAAACATTCAGTACTTC. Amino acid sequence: CSVSPGTKNIQYF.

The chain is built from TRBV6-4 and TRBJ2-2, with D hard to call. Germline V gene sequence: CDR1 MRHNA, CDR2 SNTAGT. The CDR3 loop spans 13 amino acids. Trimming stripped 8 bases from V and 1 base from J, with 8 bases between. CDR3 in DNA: TGTGCCAGCCAAGAGATGAACACCGGGGAGCTGTTTTTT. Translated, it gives CASQEMNTGELFF.

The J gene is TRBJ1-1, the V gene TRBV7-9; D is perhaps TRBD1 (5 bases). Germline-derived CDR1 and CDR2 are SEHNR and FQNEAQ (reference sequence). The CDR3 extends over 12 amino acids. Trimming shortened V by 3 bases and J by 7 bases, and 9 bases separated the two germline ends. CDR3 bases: TGTGCCAGCAGCTTTACGACAGATGAAGCTTTCTTT. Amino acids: CASSFTTDEAFF. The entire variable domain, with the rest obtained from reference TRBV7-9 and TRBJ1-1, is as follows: DTGVSQNPRHKITKRGQNVTFRCDPISEHNRLYWYRQTLGQGPEFLTYFQNEAQLEKSRLLSDRFSAERPKGSFSTLEIQRTEQGDSAMYLCASSFTTDEAFFGQGTRLTVV.

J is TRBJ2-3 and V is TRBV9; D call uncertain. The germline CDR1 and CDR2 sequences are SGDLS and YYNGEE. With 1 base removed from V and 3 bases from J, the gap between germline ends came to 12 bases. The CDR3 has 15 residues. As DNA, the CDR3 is TGTGCCAGCAGCGTAACTATTGCACGTACAGATACGCAGTATTTT. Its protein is CASSVTIARTDTQYF.

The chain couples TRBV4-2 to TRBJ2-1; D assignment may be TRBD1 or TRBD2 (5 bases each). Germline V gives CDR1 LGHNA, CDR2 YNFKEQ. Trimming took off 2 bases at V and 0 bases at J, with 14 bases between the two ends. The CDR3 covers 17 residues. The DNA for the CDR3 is TGTGCCAGCAGCCAAAGGGGCGGGCCACTCTCCTACAATGAGCAGTTCTTC. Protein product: CASSQRGGPLSYNEQFF.

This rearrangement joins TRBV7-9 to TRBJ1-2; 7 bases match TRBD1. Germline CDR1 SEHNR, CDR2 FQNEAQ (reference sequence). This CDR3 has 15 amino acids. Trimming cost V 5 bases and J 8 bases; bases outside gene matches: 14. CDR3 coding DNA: TGTGCCAGCAGCAATCGACAGGGAAGTTTATCCGGCTACACCTTC. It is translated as CASSNRQGSLSGYTF.

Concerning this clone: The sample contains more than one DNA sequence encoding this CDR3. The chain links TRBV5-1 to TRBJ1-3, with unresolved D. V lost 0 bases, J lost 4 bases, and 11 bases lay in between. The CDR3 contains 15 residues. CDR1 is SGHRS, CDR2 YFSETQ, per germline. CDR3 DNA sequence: TGCGCCAGCAGCTTGGATGGCGGGTCCGGAAACACCATATATTTT. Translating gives CASSLDGGSGNTIYF.